The 8 T cell receptor beta chains reported below all come from one sample, sequenced in a study of blood T cell repertoires in COVID-19. Data came from immunoSEQ multiplex PCR; TCRdb stores just in-frame clones and leaves some out. The sample lists 200,000 to 250,000 clones, approximately 80% seen once, with under 2% in the top ten. Sequences were obtained from PBMCs or T cells enriched from blood (not recorded which). These receptors were collected from a man between 60 and 75 years old who had recovered from COVID-19.

The V call is TRBV12-3 or TRBV12-4, the J call TRBJ2-2, with a tentative D call TRBD1 (6 bases). There are 13 residues in the CDR3. V shed 9 bases and J shed 3 bases, with 11 bases lying between them. CDR3 loop: CASRDRHTGELFF. The CDR3 nucleotides are TGTGCCAGTCGCGACAGGCACACCGGGGAGCTGTTTTTT.

This sequence joins TRBV6-6 and TRBJ1-5; no reliable D call. Germline loops: CDR1 MNHNY, CDR2 SVGAGI (reference sequence). V was clipped by 6 bases and J by 4 bases, with 10 bases between them. This CDR3 spans 13 amino acids. CDR3 residues: CASSRSGNQPQHF. The CDR3 DNA follows: TGTGCCAGCAGCCGCTCCGGGAATCAGCCCCAGCATTTT.

The rearrangement joins TRBV24-1 to TRBJ1-1; 9 positions agree with TRBD1. The CDR3 spans 14 residues. J gave up 8 bases and V 5 bases, and 8 bases lay outside the gene matches. Germline-derived CDR1 and CDR2 are KGHDR and SFDVKD. CDR3 bases: TGTGCCACCAGTGCCCCGGGACAGGGATCCGAAGCTTTCTTT. Residues: CATSAPGQGSEAFF.

The CDR3: CASSATGHYGEQYF. In nucleotides, the CDR3 is TGTGCCAGTAGTGCAACAGGTCACTACGGCGAGCAGTACTTC. This chain joins TRBV19 and TRBJ2-7; a possible D gene is TRBD1 (5 bases). Trimming shortened V by 5 bases and J by 6 bases, and 17 bases separated the two germline ends. CDR1 and CDR2 from the germline V gene are LNHDA and SQIVND (reference sequence). The CDR3 contains 14 residues. The variable domain in full, completed from reference TRBV19 and TRBJ2-7, reads DGGITQSPKYLFRKEGQNVTLSCEQNLNHDAMYWYRQDPGQGLRLIYYSQIVNDFQKGDIAEGYSVSREKKESFPLTVTSAQKNPTAFYLCASSATGHYGEQYFGPGTRLTVT.

The rearrangement joins TRBV27 to TRBJ2-7; tentatively, D is TRBD2 (6 bases). Trimming removed 3 bases at V and 4 bases at J, with 13 bases between. Germline lookup yields CDR1 MNHEY and CDR2 SMNVEV (reference sequence). The CDR3 loop spans 14 amino acids. CDR3 DNA sequence: TGTGCCAGCAGTTTCGGGGGTCTAAGGTACGAGCAGTACTTC. Its protein is CASSFGGLRYEQYF.

The V call is TRBV10-1, the J call TRBJ2-3, with 8 bases lining up with TRBD2. CDR3 length: 14 amino acids. J was trimmed by 2 bases and V by 4 bases; bases with no gene match: 2. Germline lookup yields CDR1 WNHNN and CDR2 SYGVQD (reference sequence). In nucleotides, the CDR3 is TGCGCCAGCAGTGTAGCGGGGCCCACAGATACGCAGTATTTT. It translates to CASSVAGPTDTQYF.

CDR3 amino acids: CASSQDQTATNEKLFF. CDR3 nucleotides: TGTGCCAGCAGCCAAGATCAGACAGCAACTAATGAAAAACTGTTTTTT. The chain is built from TRBV3-1 (or the pseudogene TRBV3-2) and TRBJ1-4; weak D call: TRBD1 (5 bases). V was pared by 0 bases and J by 0 bases, with 8 bases between. This CDR3 contains 16 residues. Germline V gene sequence: CDR1 LGHDT, CDR2 YNNKEL (reference sequence).

The rearrangement links TRBV7-9 to TRBJ1-4; 8 positions agree with TRBD1. V gave up 5 bases and J gave up 5 bases; unmatched junction bases: 10. Germline values: CDR1 SEHNR, CDR2 FQNEAQ (reference sequence). The CDR3 extends over 16 amino acids. In DNA form, the CDR3 reads TGTGCCAGCAGCCCCTCAGGGACAGGATTCAATGAAAAACTGTTTTTT. Protein sequence: CASSPSGTGFNEKLFF.